The 20 T cell receptor beta chains below were found in one sample sequenced in a study of T cell responses to AZD1222 COVID-19 vaccine. Measured with immunoSEQ multiplex PCR; TCRdb has only the in-frame clones, and not every one. The sample consists of 150,000 to 200,000 clones, about nine tenths of them appearing once. The starting material was peripheral blood, obtained on day 0 of MenACWY control vaccination. All receptors come from an adult in good health.

The CDR3 DNA follows: TGTGCCAGCAGCTTCATAGCGGGACAAGAGACCCAGTACTTC. This translates into CASSFIAGQETQYF. This chain links TRBV7-9 with TRBJ2-5, with 8 bases lining up with TRBD2. J lost 2 bases, V lost 3 bases, and 2 bases had no gene match. Per germline, CDR1 SEHNR and CDR2 FQNEAQ (reference sequence). The CDR3 covers 14 residues.

In DNA, the CDR3 is TGCAGCGCCGGTGGTGAGACCCAGTACTTC. Translation gives CSAGGETQYF. The rearrangement joins TRBV29-1 to TRBJ2-5; D remains unclear. Germline V gene lookup returns CDR1 SQVTM and CDR2 ANQGSEA. CDR3 length: 10 amino acids. V lost 7 bases and J lost 5, with 8 bases in between.

Only a few counts were recorded for this clone. CDR3 sequence: CASSAGTRTAEQYF. Written as DNA, the CDR3 is TGTGCCAGCAGCGCGGGAACCCGAACGGCCGAGCAGTACTTC. The gene calls are TRBV9 and TRBJ2-7, with a weak D call TRBD2 (5 bases). The CDR3 runs to 14 residues. Germline CDR1 SGDLS, CDR2 YYNGEE. V shed 3 bases and J shed 6 bases, with 16 bases lying between them.

The V gene is TRBV28, the J gene TRBJ2-2; TRBD1 or TRBD2 may be the D gene (5 bases each). The CDR3 runs 13 residues. Trimming took 3 bases from V and 4 from J, leaving 6 bases between them. Germline CDR1 is MDHEN and CDR2 is SYDVKM. CDR3 nucleotides: TGTGCCAGCAGTTTTGGGGGCACCGGGGAGCTGTTTTTT. This encodes CASSFGGTGELFF.

V usage is TRBV13 and J usage is TRBJ2-3, with 7 bases matching TRBD1. V trimming: 6 bases; J trimming: 6 bases; junction bases outside the gene matches: 15. This CDR3 has 16 amino acids. CDR1 and CDR2 (germline): PRHDT, FYEKMQ (reference sequence). The CDR3 DNA follows: TGTGCCAGCAGTCAACTTGACAGGGCCTCAGGTGATACGCAGTATTTT. It is translated as CASSQLDRASGDTQYF.

The gene calls are TRBV9 and TRBJ1-3; tentative D call: TRBD1 (5 bases). The CDR3 is made up of 17 amino acids. Trimming took off 0 bases at V and 0 bases at J, with 13 bases between the two ends. CDR1 and CDR2 from the germline V gene are SGDLS and YYNGEE. The CDR3 spells CASSVAGGFNSGNTIYF. In nucleotides, the CDR3 is TGTGCCAGCAGCGTAGCTGGGGGATTTAACTCTGGAAACACCATATATTTT.

V gene TRBV5-1 combines with J gene TRBJ1-1; D call uncertain. The CDR3 has 14 amino acids. Germline values: CDR1 SGHRS, CDR2 YFSETQ. Trimming took 5 bases from V and 1 from J, leaving 12 bases between them. The CDR3 sequence: CASRVGSENTEAFF. CDR3 coding DNA: TGCGCCAGCAGGGTTGGGTCGGAGAACACTGAAGCTTTCTTT.

The gene calls are TRBV7-2 and TRBJ1-4, with D hard to call. Germline CDR1 SGHTA, CDR2 FQGNSA. Trimming cost V 6 bases and J 8 bases, with 13 bases left between them. CDR3 length: 13 amino acids. CDR3 in DNA: TGTGCCAGCAGGTGGCAGCTTGACGAAAAACTGTTTTTT. As protein: CASRWQLDEKLFF.

V and J are TRBV19 and TRBJ2-1; a weak D match, TRBD2 (6 bases). The V end was cut by 6 bases, the J end by 8 bases, with 23 bases between. This CDR3 is 16 amino acids long. Germline-derived CDR1 and CDR2 are LNHDA and SQIVND (reference sequence). The CDR3 region has the DNA TGTGCCAGTAGCTGGTTCGCGGGGACCCTGGGCTATGAGCAGTTCTTC. Its translation: CASSWFAGTLGYEQFF.

This clone was found once. The chain couples TRBV28 to TRBJ1-5; D perhaps matches TRBD1 (5 bases). This CDR3 comprises 15 residues. CDR1 and CDR2 (germline): MDHEN, SYDVKM. Trimming cost V 2 bases and J 0 bases, with 8 bases left between them. The CDR3 here is CASSLRGLSNQPQHF. CDR3 DNA sequence: TGTGCCAGCAGTTTAAGGGGTCTTAGCAATCAGCCCCAGCATTTT.

This sequence joins TRBV7-8 and TRBJ1-2, with D unresolved. This CDR3 spans 16 amino acids. The germline V gene encodes CDR1 SGHVS and CDR2 FQNEAQ. Between the trimmed V and J ends, which lost 5 bases and 0 bases, there was a span of 16 bases. The CDR3 nucleotides are TGTGCCAGCAGCACCTCACACAGCGTTGCTAACTATGGCTACACCTTC. Protein product: CASSTSHSVANYGYTF.

The chain joins TRBV21-1 to TRBJ2-1; TRBD2, the D gene given by the table, was not confirmed from the DNA. TRBV21-1 has pseudogene status. This CDR3 contains 16 residues. The CDR3 DNA reads as TGTGCCAGCAGGAATAGCGAGAAACGAACCGACAATGAGCAGTTCTTC. This gives the protein CASRNSEKRTDNEQFF.

This clone was found a few times. J is TRBJ1-5 and V is TRBV27; D not certain. The CDR3 has 14 residues. The V and J ends lost 0 bases and 4 bases respectively, with 7 bases between them. CDR1 and CDR2 (germline): MNHEY, SMNVEV (reference sequence). This CDR3 reads CASSLSAGNQPQHF. For the CDR3, the DNA is TGTGCCAGCAGTTTATCGGCGGGTAATCAGCCCCAGCATTTT.

The genes are TRBV12-3 or TRBV12-4 and TRBJ2-7, with 11 bases matching TRBD1. V was pared by 6 bases and J by 5 bases, with 3 bases of the junction left unmatched. CDR3 length: 13 residues. CDR3 DNA sequence: TGTGCCAGCAGCGGGACAGGGGGAAACGAGCAGTACTTC. Amino acids: CASSGTGGNEQYF.

This sequence joins TRBV5-1 and TRBJ2-5, with D hard to call. Trimming pared 0 bases from V and 0 bases from J, leaving 6 bases between. This CDR3 has 14 amino acids. Germline CDR1 and CDR2: SGHRS and YFSETQ. The CDR3 region has the DNA TGCGCCAGCAGCTTGGCATCGTACCAAGAGACCCAGTACTTC. It codes for CASSLASYQETQYF.

The rearrangement uses TRBV24-1 and TRBJ1-1, with D unclear. V lost 7 bases, J lost 5 bases, and 13 bases lay in between. Germline V gene data show CDR1 as KGHDR and CDR2 as SFDVKD. The CDR3 spans 13 residues. CDR3 DNA: TGTGCCACCAGAAAAAGGGTCGGGACTGAAGCTTTCTTT. This encodes CATRKRVGTEAFF.

The CDR3 coding sequence is TGTGCCAGCAGCGTCCAGGGGCAAAGCACAGATACGCAGTATTTT. Protein: CASSVQGQSTDTQYF. The chain has TRBV7-9 and TRBJ2-3; D is possibly TRBD1 (6 bases). Germline CDR1 SEHNR, CDR2 FQNEAQ (reference sequence). The CDR3 is 15 amino acids. V lost 5 bases and J 0 bases, leaving 12 bases between the germline ends.

The chain couples TRBV2 to TRBJ2-3; D is unresolved. CDR1 is SNHLY, CDR2 FYNNEI, per germline. V lost 7 bases and J 2 bases, leaving 13 bases between the germline ends. The CDR3 covers 14 residues. In nucleotides, the CDR3 is TGTGCCAGCACATATACCCGGCCCACAGATACGCAGTATTTT. This codes for CASTYTRPTDTQYF. Full variable domain (remainder filled in from reference TRBV2 and TRBJ2-3): EPEVTQTPSHQVTQMGQEVILRCVPISNHLYFYWYRQILGQKVEFLVSFYNNEISEKSEIFDDQFSVERPDGSNFTLKIRSTKLEDSAMYFCASTYTRPTDTQYFGPGTRLTVL.

The rearrangement links TRBV7-3 to TRBJ2-7, with TRBD2 identical over 8 bases. V was clipped by 3 bases and J by 4 bases; unmatched bases: 8. CDR1 SGHTA and CDR2 FQGTGA come from the germline V gene. The CDR3 extends over 15 amino acids. CDR3 residues: CASSFRSGSDYEQYF. The CDR3 nucleotides read TGTGCCAGCAGCTTCCGGAGCGGGAGCGATTACGAGCAGTACTTC.

The rearrangement uses TRBV6-1 and TRBJ1-2; 7 nucleotides agree with TRBD1. The V gene's germline CDR1 is MNHNS and CDR2 SASEGT. With 3 bases clipped from V and 0 bases from J, the junction kept 4 bases outside the gene matches. The CDR3 is made up of 15 amino acids. CDR3 residues: CASSEETGSNYGYTF. CDR3 DNA: TGTGCCAGCAGTGAGGAGACAGGGTCTAACTATGGCTACACCTTC.